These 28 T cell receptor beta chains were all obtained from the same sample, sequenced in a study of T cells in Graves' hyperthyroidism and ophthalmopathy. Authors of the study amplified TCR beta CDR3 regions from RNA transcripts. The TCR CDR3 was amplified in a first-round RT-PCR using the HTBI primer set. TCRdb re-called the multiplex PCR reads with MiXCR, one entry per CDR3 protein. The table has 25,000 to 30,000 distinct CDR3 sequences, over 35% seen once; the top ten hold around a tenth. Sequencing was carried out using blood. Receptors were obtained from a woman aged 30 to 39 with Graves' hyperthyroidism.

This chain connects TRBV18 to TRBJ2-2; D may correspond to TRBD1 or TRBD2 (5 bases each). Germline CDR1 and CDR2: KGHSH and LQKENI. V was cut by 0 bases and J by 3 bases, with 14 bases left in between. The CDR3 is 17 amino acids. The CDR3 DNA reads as TGTGCCAGCTCACCACCGACTACAGGATCCCACACCGGGGAGCTGTTTTTT. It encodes CASSPPTTGSHTGELFF.

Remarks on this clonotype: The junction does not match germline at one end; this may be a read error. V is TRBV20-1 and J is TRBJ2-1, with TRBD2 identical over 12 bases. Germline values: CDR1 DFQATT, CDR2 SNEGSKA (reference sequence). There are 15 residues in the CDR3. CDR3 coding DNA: TGCAGTGCCAGACTAGCGGGGGTTCGCTACAATGAGCAGTTCTTT. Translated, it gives CSARLAGVRYNEQFF.

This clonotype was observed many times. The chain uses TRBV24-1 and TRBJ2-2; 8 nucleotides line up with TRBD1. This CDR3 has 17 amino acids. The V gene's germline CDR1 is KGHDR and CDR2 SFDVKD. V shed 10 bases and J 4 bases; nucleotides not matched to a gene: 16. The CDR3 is CATADRDRRPGTGELFF. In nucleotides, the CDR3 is TGTGCCACGGCAGACCGGGACAGGAGACCGGGCACCGGGGAGCTGTTTTTT.

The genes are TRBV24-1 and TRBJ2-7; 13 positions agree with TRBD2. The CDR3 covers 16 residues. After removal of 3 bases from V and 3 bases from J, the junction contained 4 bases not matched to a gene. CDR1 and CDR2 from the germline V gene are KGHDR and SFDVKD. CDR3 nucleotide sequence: TGTGCCACCAGTGATCCCGGGACTAGCGGGGTCTACGAGCAGTACTTC. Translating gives CATSDPGTSGVYEQYF.

DNA of the CDR3: TGTGCCAGCAGGTCAACGGGGTTTGAGCAGTACTTC. Its translation: CASRSTGFEQYF. This chain connects TRBV6-5 to TRBJ2-7; D might be TRBD2 (5 bases). The V and J ends lost 6 bases and 7 bases respectively, with 13 bases between them. CDR1 is MNHEY, CDR2 SVGAGI, per germline. The CDR3 extends over 12 amino acids.

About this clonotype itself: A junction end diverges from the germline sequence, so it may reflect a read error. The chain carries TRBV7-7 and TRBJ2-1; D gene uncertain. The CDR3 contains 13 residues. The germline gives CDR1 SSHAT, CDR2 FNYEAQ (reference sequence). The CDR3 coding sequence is TGTGCTAGCAGCTTAGGACCCCGGAATGAGCAGTTCTTC. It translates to CASSLGPRNEQFF.

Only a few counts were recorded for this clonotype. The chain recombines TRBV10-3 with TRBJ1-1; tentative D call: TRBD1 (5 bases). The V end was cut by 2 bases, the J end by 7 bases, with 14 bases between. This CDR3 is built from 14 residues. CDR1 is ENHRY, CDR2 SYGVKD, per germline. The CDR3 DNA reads TGTGCCATCAGTGAGGCAGGGTCTAAGGGTGAAGCTTTCTTT. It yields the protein CAISEAGSKGEAFF.

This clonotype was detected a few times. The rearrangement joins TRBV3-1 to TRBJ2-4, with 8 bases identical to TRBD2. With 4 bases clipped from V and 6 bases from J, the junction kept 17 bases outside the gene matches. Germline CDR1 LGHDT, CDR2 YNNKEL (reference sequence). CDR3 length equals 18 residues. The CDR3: CASSPPFPAGGRRNIQYF. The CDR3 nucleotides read TGTGCCAGCAGCCCTCCGTTCCCGGCGGGAGGAAGGAGAAACATTCAGTACTTC.

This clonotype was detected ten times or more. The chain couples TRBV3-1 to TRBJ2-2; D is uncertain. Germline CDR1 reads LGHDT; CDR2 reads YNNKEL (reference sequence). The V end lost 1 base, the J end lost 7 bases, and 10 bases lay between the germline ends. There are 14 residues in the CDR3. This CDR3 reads CASSQGPLVGELFF. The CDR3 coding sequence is TGTGCCAGCAGCCAAGGTCCCCTAGTCGGGGAGCTGTTTTTT.

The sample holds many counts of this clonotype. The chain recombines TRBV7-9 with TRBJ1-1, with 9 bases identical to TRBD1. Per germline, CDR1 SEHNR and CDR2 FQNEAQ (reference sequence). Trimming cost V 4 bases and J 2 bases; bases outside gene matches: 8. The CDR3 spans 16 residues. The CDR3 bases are TGTGCCAGCAGCTCAGCCAGGGACAGGGCTAACACTGAAGCTTTCTTT. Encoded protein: CASSSARDRANTEAFF.

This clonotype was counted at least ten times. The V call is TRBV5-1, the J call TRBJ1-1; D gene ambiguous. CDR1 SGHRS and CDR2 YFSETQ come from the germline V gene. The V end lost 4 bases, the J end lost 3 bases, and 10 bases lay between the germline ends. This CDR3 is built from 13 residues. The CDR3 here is CASSPGGDTEAFF. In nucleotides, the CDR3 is TGCGCCAGCAGCCCCGGTGGGGACACTGAAGCTTTCTTT.

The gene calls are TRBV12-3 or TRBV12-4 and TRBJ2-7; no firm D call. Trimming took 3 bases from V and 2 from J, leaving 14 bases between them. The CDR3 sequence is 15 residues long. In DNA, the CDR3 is TGTGCCAGCAGTTTTTCATGGGGATGGGCCTACGAGCAGTACTTC. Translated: CASSFSWGWAYEQYF.

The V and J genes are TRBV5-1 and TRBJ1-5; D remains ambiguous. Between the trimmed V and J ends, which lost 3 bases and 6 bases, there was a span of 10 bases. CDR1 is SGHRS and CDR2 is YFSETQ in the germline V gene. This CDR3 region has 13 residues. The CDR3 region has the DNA TGCGCCAGCAGCTATCTAACCGGTCAGCCCCAGCATTTT. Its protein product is CASSYLTGQPQHF.

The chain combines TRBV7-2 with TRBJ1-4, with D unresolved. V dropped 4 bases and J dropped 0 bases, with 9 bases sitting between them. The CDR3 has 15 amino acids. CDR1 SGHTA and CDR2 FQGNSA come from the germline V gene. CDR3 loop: CASSSYTSTNEKLFF. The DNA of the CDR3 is TGTGCCAGCAGCTCTTACACTTCAACTAATGAAAAACTGTTTTTT.

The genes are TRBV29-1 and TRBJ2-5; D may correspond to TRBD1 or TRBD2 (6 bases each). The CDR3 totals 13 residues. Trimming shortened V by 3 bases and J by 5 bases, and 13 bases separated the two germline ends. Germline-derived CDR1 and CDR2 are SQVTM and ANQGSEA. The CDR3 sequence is CSVEGGRGETQYF. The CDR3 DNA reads TGCAGCGTTGAGGGGGGCAGAGGGGAGACCCAGTACTTC.

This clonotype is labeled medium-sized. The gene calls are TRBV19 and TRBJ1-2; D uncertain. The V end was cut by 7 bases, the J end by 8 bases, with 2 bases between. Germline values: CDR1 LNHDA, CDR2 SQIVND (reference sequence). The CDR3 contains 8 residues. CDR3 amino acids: CASIGYTF. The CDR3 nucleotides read TGTGCCAGTATAGGCTACACCTTC. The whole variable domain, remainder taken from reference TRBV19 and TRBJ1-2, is DGGITQSPKYLFRKEGQNVTLSCEQNLNHDAMYWYRQDPGQGLRLIYYSQIVNDFQKGDIAEGYSVSREKKESFPLTVTSAQKNPTAFYLCASIGYTFGSGTRLTVV.

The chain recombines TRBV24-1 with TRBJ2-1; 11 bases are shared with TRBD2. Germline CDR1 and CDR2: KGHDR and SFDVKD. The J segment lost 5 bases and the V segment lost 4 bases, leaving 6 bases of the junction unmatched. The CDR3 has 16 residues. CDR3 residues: CATSDSGLAEDNEQFF. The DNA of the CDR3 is TGTGCCACCAGTGACTCGGGACTAGCGGAAGACAATGAGCAGTTCTTC.

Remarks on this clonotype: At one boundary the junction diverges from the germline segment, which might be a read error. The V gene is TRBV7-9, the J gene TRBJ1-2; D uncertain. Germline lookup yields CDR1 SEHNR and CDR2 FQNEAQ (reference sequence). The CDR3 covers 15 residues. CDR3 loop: CASSQEPASSYGYTF. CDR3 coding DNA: TGCGCCAGCAGCCAAGAACCTGCGAGCTCCTATGGCTACACCTTC.

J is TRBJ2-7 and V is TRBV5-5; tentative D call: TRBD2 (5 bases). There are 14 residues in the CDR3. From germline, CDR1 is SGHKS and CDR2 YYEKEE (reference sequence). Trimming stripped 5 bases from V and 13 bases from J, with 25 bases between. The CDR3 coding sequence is TGTGCCAGCAGTTACTTGTCGGCGACTACATGGCAATACTTC. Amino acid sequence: CASSYLSATTWQYF. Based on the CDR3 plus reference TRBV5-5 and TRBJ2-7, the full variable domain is DAGVTQSPTHLIKTRGQQVTLRCSPISGHKSVSWYQQVLGQGPQFIFQYYEKEERGRGNFPDRFSARQFPNYSSELNVNALLLGDSALYLCASSYLSATTWQYFGPGTRLTVT.

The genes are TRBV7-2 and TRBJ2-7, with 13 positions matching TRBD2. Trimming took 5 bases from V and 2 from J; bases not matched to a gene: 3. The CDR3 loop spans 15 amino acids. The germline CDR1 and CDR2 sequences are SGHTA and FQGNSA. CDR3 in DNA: TGTGCCAGCAGCCAGGGACTAGCGGGGCCCTACGAGCAGTACTTC. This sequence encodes CASSQGLAGPYEQYF.

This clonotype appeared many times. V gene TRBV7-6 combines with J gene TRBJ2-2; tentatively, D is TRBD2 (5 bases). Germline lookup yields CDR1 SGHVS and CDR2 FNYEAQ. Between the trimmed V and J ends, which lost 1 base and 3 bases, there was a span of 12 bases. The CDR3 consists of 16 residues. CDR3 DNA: TGTGCCAGCAGCTTAGTTGCGGGTTTGGACACCGGGGAGCTGTTTTTT. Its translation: CASSLVAGLDTGELFF.

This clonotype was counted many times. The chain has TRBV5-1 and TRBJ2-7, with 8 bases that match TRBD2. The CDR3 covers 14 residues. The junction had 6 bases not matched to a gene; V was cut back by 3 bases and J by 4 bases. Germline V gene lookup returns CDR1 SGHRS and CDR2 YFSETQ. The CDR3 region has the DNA TGCGCCAGCAGCTCCGCTAGCGGGCAGTACGAGCAGTACTTC. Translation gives CASSSASGQYEQYF.

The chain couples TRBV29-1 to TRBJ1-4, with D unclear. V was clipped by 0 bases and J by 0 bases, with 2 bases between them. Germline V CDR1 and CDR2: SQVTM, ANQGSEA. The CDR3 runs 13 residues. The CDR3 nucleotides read TGCAGCGTTGAAGAACCAACTAATGAAAAACTGTTTTTT. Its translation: CSVEEPTNEKLFF.

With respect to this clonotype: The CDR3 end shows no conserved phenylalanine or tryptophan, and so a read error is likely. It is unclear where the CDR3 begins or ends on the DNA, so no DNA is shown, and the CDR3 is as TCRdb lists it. This chain's CDR3 is CASSYPTGSAE. The chain uses TRBV5-1 and TRBJ2-5; TRBD2, the table's D call, was not compared with the DNA. Germline lookup yields CDR1 SGHRS and CDR2 YFSETQ. The CDR3 sequence runs 11 residues, both termini included.

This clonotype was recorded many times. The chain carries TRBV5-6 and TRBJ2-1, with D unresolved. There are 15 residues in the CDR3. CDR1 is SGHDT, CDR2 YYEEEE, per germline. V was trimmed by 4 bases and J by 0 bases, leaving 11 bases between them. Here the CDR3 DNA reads TGTGCCAGCAGCCCTCTCACGAGCTCCTACAATGAGCAGTTCTTC. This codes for CASSPLTSSYNEQFF. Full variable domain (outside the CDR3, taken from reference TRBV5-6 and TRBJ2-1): DAGVTQSPTHLIKTRGQQVTLRCSPKSGHDTVSWYQQALGQGPQFIFQYYEEEERQRGNFPDRFSGHQFPNYSSELNVNALLLGDSALYLCASSPLTSSYNEQFFGPGTRLTVL.

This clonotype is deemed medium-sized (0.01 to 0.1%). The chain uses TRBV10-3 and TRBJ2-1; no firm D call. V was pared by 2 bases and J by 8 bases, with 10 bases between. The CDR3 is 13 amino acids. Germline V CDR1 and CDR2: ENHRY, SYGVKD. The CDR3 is CAISEPPRHEQFF. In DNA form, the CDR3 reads TGTGCCATCAGTGAGCCTCCTAGGCATGAGCAGTTCTTC.

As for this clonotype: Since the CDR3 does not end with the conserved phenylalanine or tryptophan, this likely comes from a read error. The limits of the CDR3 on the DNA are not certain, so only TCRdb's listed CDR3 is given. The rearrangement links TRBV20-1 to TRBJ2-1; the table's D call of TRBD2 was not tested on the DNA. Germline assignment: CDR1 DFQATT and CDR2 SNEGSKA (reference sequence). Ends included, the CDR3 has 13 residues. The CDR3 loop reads CSHSRSGYNEQLL.

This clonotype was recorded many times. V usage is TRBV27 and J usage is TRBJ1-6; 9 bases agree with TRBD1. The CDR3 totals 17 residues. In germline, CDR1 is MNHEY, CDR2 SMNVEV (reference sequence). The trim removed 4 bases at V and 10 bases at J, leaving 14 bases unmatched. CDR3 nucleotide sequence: TGTGCCAGCAGTTCACCCCTTCGGGACAGGGACGGATCACCCCTCCACTTT. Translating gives CASSSPLRDRDGSPLHF.